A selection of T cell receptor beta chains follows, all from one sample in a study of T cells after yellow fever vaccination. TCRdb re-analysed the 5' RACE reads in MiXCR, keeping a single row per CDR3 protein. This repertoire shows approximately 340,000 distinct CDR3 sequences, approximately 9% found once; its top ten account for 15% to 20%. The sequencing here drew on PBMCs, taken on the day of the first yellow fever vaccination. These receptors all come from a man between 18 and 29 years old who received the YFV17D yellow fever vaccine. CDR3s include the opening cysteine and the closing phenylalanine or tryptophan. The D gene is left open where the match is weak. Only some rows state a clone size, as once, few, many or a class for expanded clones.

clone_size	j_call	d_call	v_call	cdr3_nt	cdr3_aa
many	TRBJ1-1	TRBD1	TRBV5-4	TGTGCCAGCACACGACAGGGGGCGCGTAATGAAGCTTTCTTT	CASTRQGARNEAFF
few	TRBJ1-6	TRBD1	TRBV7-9	TGTGCCAGCAGCCCCGGACAGGGACCTAGATCACCCCTCCACTTT	CASSPGQGPRSPLHF
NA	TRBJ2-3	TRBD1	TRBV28	TGTGCCATCAAGCGGGACAGGGTATCAGATACGCAGTCTTTT	CAIKRDRVSDTQSF
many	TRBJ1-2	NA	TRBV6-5	TGTGCCAGCAGTTACGCCAGTACTAGTAACTATGGCTACACCTTC	CASSYASTSNYGYTF
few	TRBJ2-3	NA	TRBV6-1	TGTGCCAGCAGGGGGATCTCCACAGATACGCAGTATTTT	CASRGISTDTQYF
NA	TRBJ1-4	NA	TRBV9	TGTGCCAGCAGCGTTACGCCCGCAACTAATGAAAAACTGTTTTTT	CASSVTPATNEKLFF
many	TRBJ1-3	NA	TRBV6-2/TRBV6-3	TGTGCCAGCAGTTACCAGATCCGGGGCACCATATATTTT	CASSYQIRGTIYF
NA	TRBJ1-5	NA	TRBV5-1	TGCGCCAGCAGCTTTGCTCCGGGACCCGATCAGCCCCAGCATTTT	CASSFAPGPDQPQHF
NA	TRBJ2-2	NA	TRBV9	TGTGCCAGCACGCGTTACAGGAGGACCGGGGAGCTGTTTTTT	CASTRYRRTGELFF
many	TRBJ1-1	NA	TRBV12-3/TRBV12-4	TGTGCCAGCAGTTTCTATAAGGCGACCGCACTTGAAGCTTTCTTT	CASSFYKATALEAFF
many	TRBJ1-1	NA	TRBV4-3	TGCGCCAGCAGCCCCAGGAGGGAAACGAACACTGAAGCTTTCTTT	CASSPRRETNTEAFF
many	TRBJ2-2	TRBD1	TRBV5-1	TGCGCCAGCAGCTTGGACAGGGGATCTGGGGAGCTGTTTTTT	CASSLDRGSGELFF
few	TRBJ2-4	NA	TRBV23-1	TGCGCCAGCAGTCAATACCAACAGGGCAGGGGCAAAAACATTCAGTACTTC	CASSQYQQGRGKNIQYF
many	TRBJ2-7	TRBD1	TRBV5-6	TGTGCCAGCAGCTACCTGACAGGGGCCTCGGTCTACGAGCAGTACTTC	CASSYLTGASVYEQYF
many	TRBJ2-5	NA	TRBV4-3	TGCGCCAGCAGCCTCGCCGGGACAAGAGAGACCCAGTACTTC	CASSLAGTRETQYF
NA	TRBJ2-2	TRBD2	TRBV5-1	TGCGCCAGCAGCTCGTCTAGCGGGGGGGCAAACGGGGAGCTGTTTTTT	CASSSSSGGANGELFF
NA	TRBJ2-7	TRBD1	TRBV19	TGTGCCAGTAGTATCTTTGGACAGGGCTACGAGCAGTACTTC	CASSIFGQGYEQYF
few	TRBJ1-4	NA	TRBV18	TGTGCCAGCTCGGGACTGCAAGAAAAACTGTTTTTT	CASSGLQEKLFF
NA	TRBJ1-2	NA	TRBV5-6	TGTGCCAGCAGCTTTTTATGGGACGGTGGCTACACCTTC	CASSFLWDGGYTF
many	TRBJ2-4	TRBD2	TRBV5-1	TGCGCCAGCAGCGCTACTAGCGGGGGAAACATTCAGTACTTC	CASSATSGGNIQYF